These T cell receptor beta chains were read from a single sample in a study of cytomegalovirus exposure and HLA in healthy donors. Sequenced by immunoSEQ multiplex PCR; TCRdb stores in-frame clones only, minus some. This sample contains 50,000 to 70,000 clones. The material sequenced was PBMCs. The receptors originated from a male donor in good health and CMV-seronegative. Both conserved end residues are part of each CDR3. The D gene is left open where the match is weak. Expanded clones are given a class, and other clones once, few, many or no size at all.

TRBV28	NA	TRBJ2-7	18	NA	TGTGCCAGCAGTCCCCTGTCCCTTCCAGGACAGAAGTCCTACGAGCAGTACTTC	CASSPLSLPGQKSYEQYF
TRBV4-3	NA	TRBJ2-7	15	TRBD2	TGCGCCAGCAGCCAAGGAAGCGGGAGCTCCTACGAGCAGTACTTC	CASSQGSGSSYEQYF
TRBV7-8	NA	TRBJ1-4	17	TRBD1	TGTGCCAGCAGCTTAGCACCAGGGACAGGGTTCGATGAAAAACTGTTTTTT	CASSLAPGTGFDEKLFF
TRBV7-9	NA	TRBJ1-2	15	NA	TGTGCCAGCAGCTTAGATGAGGGCGCGGACTATGGCTACACCTTC	CASSLDEGADYGYTF
TRBV19	NA	TRBJ2-3	14	TRBD2	TGTGCCAGTAGTATCGGACTAGCCCCAGATAAGCAGTATTTT	CASSIGLAPDKQYF
TRBV4-1	NA	TRBJ1-6	16	NA	TGCGCCAGCAGCCAAGCGGCTAACCAGCGGGATTCACCCCTCCACTTT	CASSQAANQRDSPLHF
TRBV18	NA	TRBJ1-3	14	NA	TGTGCCAGCTCAGACGAAAGGGGAGGAAACACCATATATTTT	CASSDERGGNTIYF
TRBV4-2	NA	TRBJ2-3	16	TRBD2	TGTGCCAGCAGCCGAACCGCGGGGGGGCGGGAAGATACGCAGTATTTT	CASSRTAGGREDTQYF
TRBV4-1	NA	TRBJ2-2	16	TRBD1	TGCGCCAGCAGCCACGGACAGGGCATTAACACCGGGGAGCTGTTTTTT	CASSHGQGINTGELFF
TRBV10-3	NA	TRBJ1-1	13	TRBD1	TGTGCCATCAGTGTAGGGCAGGGGGTGGAAGCTTTCTTT	CAISVGQGVEAFF
TRBV15	NA	TRBJ1-1	17	NA	TGTGCCACCAGCAGAGATCGCCCTCCGGGAAAAAACACTGAAGCTTTCTTT	CATSRDRPPGKNTEAFF
TRBV28	NA	TRBJ1-2	12	NA	TGTGCCAGCAGTTTCTATAACTATGGCTACACCTTC	CASSFYNYGYTF
TRBV11-2	NA	TRBJ2-7	15	NA	TGTGCCAGCAGCCAGGGAGGAGGGAGCTCCTACGAGCAGTACTTC	CASSQGGGSSYEQYF
TRBV2	medium-sized	TRBJ1-4	12	NA	TGTGCCAGCAGCCCCTATAATGAAAAACTGTTTTTT	CASSPYNEKLFF
TRBV9	NA	TRBJ1-2	15	NA	TGTGCCAGCAGCGTAGCAGCAGGGACTAACTATGGCTACACCTTC	CASSVAAGTNYGYTF
TRBV4-2	NA	TRBJ2-7	15	NA	TGTGCCAGCAGCCCACAGACTAGGGCCCCCTACGAGCAGTACTTC	CASSPQTRAPYEQYF
TRBV10-1	NA	TRBJ2-7	13	NA	TGCGCCAGCAGTGAGTCGAGTTCCTACGAGCAGTACTTC	CASSESSSYEQYF
TRBV2	NA	TRBJ1-5	16	NA	TGTGCCAGCAGTGAATTTCGCGGCCCTGGGAGGCAGCCCCAGCATTTT	CASSEFRGPGRQPQHF
TRBV10-3	NA	TRBJ2-1	15	TRBD1	TGTGCCATCAGTGAGAGGGGGCCGGAAGACAATGAGCAGTTCTTC	CAISERGPEDNEQFF
TRBV7-9	NA	TRBJ2-5	16	NA	TGTGCCAGCAGTCGAGGTGCAGGGGGGATAGGAGAGACCCAGTACTTC	CASSRGAGGIGETQYF
TRBV28	NA	TRBJ2-1	15	NA	TGTGCCAGCAGCCCCGGAGGCCAGTCTTACAATGAGCAGTTCTTC	CASSPGGQSYNEQFF
TRBV29-1	NA	TRBJ2-5	13	NA	TGCAGCGTTAGCTCCGTCAATCAAGAGACCCAGTACTTC	CSVSSVNQETQYF
TRBV9	NA	TRBJ1-1	16	NA	TGTGCCAGCAGCGTAGCCTCACAGGGTGTAGAAACTGAAGCTTTCTTT	CASSVASQGVETEAFF